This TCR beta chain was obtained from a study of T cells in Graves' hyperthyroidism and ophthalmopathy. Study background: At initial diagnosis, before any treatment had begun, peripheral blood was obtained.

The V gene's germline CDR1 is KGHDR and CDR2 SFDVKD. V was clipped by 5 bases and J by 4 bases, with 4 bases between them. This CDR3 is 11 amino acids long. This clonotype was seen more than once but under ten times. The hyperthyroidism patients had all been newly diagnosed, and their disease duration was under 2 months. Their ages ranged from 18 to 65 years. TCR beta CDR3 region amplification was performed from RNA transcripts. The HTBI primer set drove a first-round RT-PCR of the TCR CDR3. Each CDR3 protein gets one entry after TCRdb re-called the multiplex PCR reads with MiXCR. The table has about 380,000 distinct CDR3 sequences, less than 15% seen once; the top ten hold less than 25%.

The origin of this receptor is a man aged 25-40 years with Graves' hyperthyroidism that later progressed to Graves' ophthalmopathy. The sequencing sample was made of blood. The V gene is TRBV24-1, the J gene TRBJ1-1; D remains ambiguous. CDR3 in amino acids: CATSAGTEAFF. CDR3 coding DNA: TGTGCCACCAGTGCCGGCACTGAAGCTTTCTTT.